A selection of T cell receptor beta chains follows, all from one sample in a study of CD8 T cells in Susac syndrome. TCRdb reprocessed the immunoSEQ multiplex PCR reads with MiXCR, giving one entry per CDR3 protein. The sample gives around 170,000 distinct CDR3 sequences, about 95% of which show up once; approximately 0.16% is in the top ten. Sequencing input: CD8+ T cells from PBMCs. The receptors stem from a human donor with Susac syndrome. Both conserved end residues are part of each CDR3. D genes are given only for firm matches. Rows may omit the clone size; those that give it use once, few, many or a size class.

few	TRBV7-3	TRBJ2-1	TRBD1	TGTGCCAGCAGCTCCGGGGACAGTTCTTGGGAGCAGTTCTTC	CASSSGDSSWEQFF
once	TRBV20-1	TRBJ1-2	TRBD1	TGCAGTGCGCCACCGGGACAGGCGTCAGGTGGCTACACCTTC	CSAPPGQASGGYTF
once	TRBV28	TRBJ2-1	-	TGTGCCAGCAGTACGACCGAGGTAGGGGTCAATGAGCAGTTCTTC	CASSTTEVGVNEQFF
-	TRBV11-2	TRBJ2-1	-	TGTGCCAGCAGCTCGGGTCTAGGGGTCTACAATGAGCAGTTCTTC	CASSSGLGVYNEQFF
-	TRBV20-1	TRBJ2-7	TRBD1	TGCAGTCGTACAGGGGGTTCGGGAGAGCAGTACTTC	CSRTGGSGEQYF
-	TRBV20-1	TRBJ2-7	TRBD2	TGCAGTGCGAGACTAGCGGGGGGCCTCTACGAGCAGTACTTC	CSARLAGGLYEQYF
-	TRBV11-2	TRBJ2-5	-	TGTGCCAGCAGCACCGCCGGTGAAGGGCTGAACGAGACCCAGTACTTC	CASSTAGEGLNETQYF
-	TRBV29-1	TRBJ2-2	TRBD1	TGCAGCGTTTCGACAGGGGCTATAAACACCGGGGAGCTGTTTTTT	CSVSTGAINTGELFF
-	TRBV27	TRBJ1-2	TRBD1	TGTGCCAGCAGTCGGACAGGCTCGTCGGGCTACACCTTC	CASSRTGSSGYTF
-	TRBV9	TRBJ1-2	-	TGTGCCAGCAAGACAGGAAACTATGGCTACACCTTC	CASKTGNYGYTF
-	TRBV23-1	TRBJ2-5	TRBD1	TGCGCCAGCAGTCAATCGTCGTCCGGGACAGTAATAGAGACCCAGTACTTC	CASSQSSSGTVIETQYF
-	TRBV10-3	TRBJ2-5	TRBD2	TGTGCCATCAGTGGAGGGACTAGCGGGAGATGGCGCGGAGAGACCCAGTACTTC	CAISGGTSGRWRGETQYF
-	TRBV20-1	TRBJ2-1	TRBD2	TGCAGTGCTAGACACAAGGGACTAGCGGGAGTGTACAATGAGCAGTTCTTC	CSARHKGLAGVYNEQFF
-	TRBV15	TRBJ1-2	TRBD1	TGTGCCACCAGCAGAGAACGGGACAGAGAAATTAACTATGGCTACACCTTC	CATSRERDREINYGYTF
-	TRBV30	TRBJ2-1	-	TGTGCCTGGAGTCCGGAGGCGGATGAGCAGTTCTTC	CAWSPEADEQFF
-	TRBV28	TRBJ1-5	-	TGTGCCAGCAGCCTTCGGACTAGCAATCAGCCCCAGCATTTT	CASSLRTSNQPQHF
-	TRBV29-1	TRBJ2-5	-	TGCAGCGTTGAAGACCCGGACAGAAAAGAGACCCAGTACTTC	CSVEDPDRKETQYF
-	TRBV28	TRBJ2-7	-	TGTGCCAGCAGTCTACCGCCAGGGTCAAACGAGCAGTACTTC	CASSLPPGSNEQYF
-	TRBV30	TRBJ2-7	TRBD1	TGTGCCTGGAGTCGTGGACAGGTTCAGTCCGAGCAGTACTTC	CAWSRGQVQSEQYF
-	TRBV30	TRBJ2-1	TRBD2	TGTGCCTGGACTAGCGGGGACCCTGAGCAGTTCTTC	CAWTSGDPEQFF
-	TRBV15	TRBJ2-5	-	TGTGCCACCAGCAGAGATGGGGGGGGGACAGGACACCGAGAGACCCAGTACTTC	CATSRDGGGTGHRETQYF
-	TRBV12-3/TRBV12-4	TRBJ2-7	-	TGTGCCAGCACCCCGGGACCCAGGCTCTACGAGCAGTACTTC	CASTPGPRLYEQYF
-	TRBV29-1	TRBJ2-7	TRBD1	TGCAGCGTGTTAGACAGGGAGTCCTACGAGCAGTACTTC	CSVLDRESYEQYF
-	TRBV6-5	TRBJ2-7	-	TGTGCCAGCTCGGGAAATTCCTACGAGCAGTACTTC	CASSGNSYEQYF
-	TRBV7-3	TRBJ2-2	-	TGTGCCAGCAGCTTATATGGAGGGGGCAACCCCGGGGAGCTGTTTTTT	CASSLYGGGNPGELFF
once	TRBV5-6	TRBJ2-7	-	TGTGCCAGCAGCTCGGGAACTAGCCCCTACGAGCAGTACTTC	CASSSGTSPYEQYF
once	TRBV13	TRBJ2-5	TRBD1	TGTGCCAGCATCAGAGGGGGCCCAGGACAAGAGACCCAGTACTTC	CASIRGGPGQETQYF